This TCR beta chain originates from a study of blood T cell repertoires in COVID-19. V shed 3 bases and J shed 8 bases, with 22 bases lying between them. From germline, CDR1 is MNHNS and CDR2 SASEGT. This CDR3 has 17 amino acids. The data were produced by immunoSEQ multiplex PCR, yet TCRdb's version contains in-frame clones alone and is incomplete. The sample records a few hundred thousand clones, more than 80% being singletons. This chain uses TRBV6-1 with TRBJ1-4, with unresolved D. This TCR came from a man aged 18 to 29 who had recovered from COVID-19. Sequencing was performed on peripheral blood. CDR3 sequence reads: CASSDVGYSTREEKLFF. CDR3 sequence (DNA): TGTGCCAGCAGTGACGTAGGCTATAGCACTAGGGAGGAAAAACTGTTTTTT.